This TCR beta chain was captured by sequencing in a study of shared clonotypes between healthy human individuals. The CDR3 is 13 amino acids. In germline, CDR1 is LNHDA, CDR2 SQIVND (reference sequence). Trimming cost V 6 bases and J 3 bases, with 11 bases left between them. Assay used: immunoSEQ multiplex PCR; TCRdb lists only in-frame clones, some missing. Here the sample spans about 590,000 clones, over 95% being singletons. This clone was recorded only once. As yet, its antigen is unknown. General observations from the study: Generation probabilities were higher for clonotypes shared across all four sorted-subset donors than for unshared ones. Sorted-subset samples were not fully sequenced, rarefaction indicated.

Positive CCR7 selection of CD45RO-negative cells yielded the naive CD8 cells, and terminally differentiated effector memory CD45RA+ cells were excluded. The rearrangement uses TRBV19 and TRBJ1-2; D is ambiguous. The sequenced sample was naive CD8+ T cells sorted from blood. This clonotype was obtained from a woman aged 25-40 years in good health. The CDR3 bases are TGTGCCAGTAGCCTCTGGAGGTACTATGGCTACACCTTC. This codes for CASSLWRYYGYTF.